The next 11 T cell receptor beta chains were all read from a single sample in a study of T cell responses to AZD1222 COVID-19 vaccine. Clones were sequenced by immunoSEQ multiplex PCR, and TCRdb holds only the in-frame ones, with some missing. The sample includes 95,000 to 100,000 clones, 90% of them seen just once. The sequencing used peripheral blood, collected on day 0 of AZD1222 vaccination. The receptors shown here come from an adult in good health.

V usage is TRBV28 and J usage is TRBJ2-7; D may be TRBD1 (6 bases). V was clipped by 3 bases and J by 4 bases, with 16 bases between them. The CDR3 contains 15 residues. Germline V gene sequence: CDR1 MDHEN, CDR2 SYDVKM. The CDR3 loop reads CASSFRVARGYEQYF. The CDR3 DNA is TGTGCCAGCAGTTTTCGTGTTGCCAGGGGTTACGAGCAGTACTTC.

The gene calls are TRBV5-1 and TRBJ1-2; maybe TRBD1 (6 bases). Germline V CDR1 and CDR2: SGHRS, YFSETQ. Trimming cost V 4 bases and J 7 bases, with 17 bases left between them. The CDR3 contains 14 residues. The CDR3 sequence is CASSPGGGLGGYTF. In DNA form, the CDR3 reads TGCGCCAGCAGCCCCGGCGGGGGGCTAGGTGGCTACACCTTC.

The V and J genes are TRBV30 and TRBJ1-4; 8 bases map to TRBD1. Looked up from germline, CDR1 is GTSNPN and CDR2 is SVGIG (reference sequence). Unmatched junction bases numbered 1, after V lost 8 bases and J lost 5 bases. The length of the CDR3 is 11 residues. The CDR3 loop reads CAGDRNEKLFF. The DNA for the CDR3 is TGTGCCGGGGACAGGAATGAAAAACTGTTTTTT.

CDR3 sequence (DNA): TGTGCCAGCAGTCCTTCCAGGGGGTCCTACGAGCAGTACTTC. It yields the protein CASSPSRGSYEQYF. The V gene is TRBV28, the J gene TRBJ2-7; TRBD1 matches 7 bases. Germline CDR1 MDHEN, CDR2 SYDVKM. There are 14 residues in the CDR3. V dropped 5 bases and J dropped 1; count of bases not matched to a gene: 5.

This chain connects TRBV5-1 to TRBJ2-3, with 12 bases that match TRBD2. The trim removed 0 bases at V and 5 bases at J, leaving 7 bases unmatched. This CDR3 is 17 amino acids long. Germline CDR1 and CDR2: SGHRS and YFSETQ. CDR3 sequence (DNA): TGCGCCAGCAGCTTGGTCGGGTCTAGCGGGGGGGAAGATACGCAGTATTTT. It specifies CASSLVGSSGGEDTQYF.

The rearrangement links TRBV6-5 to TRBJ1-2; the D is unclear. The V gene's germline CDR1 is MNHEY and CDR2 SVGAGI. The CDR3 contains 14 residues. The V and J ends lost 2 bases and 2 bases respectively, with 9 bases between them. CDR3 sequence: CASSYVGGNYGYTF. The DNA for the CDR3 is TGTGCCAGCAGTTACGTAGGCGGCAACTATGGCTACACCTTC.

The chain couples TRBV5-1 to TRBJ1-2, with D perhaps matching TRBD1 (6 bases). The CDR3 contains 13 residues. The germline V gene encodes CDR1 SGHRS and CDR2 YFSETQ. Deletions cut 2 bases from V and 8 bases from J, with 13 bases between. CDR3 DNA sequence: TGCGCCAGCAGCTTATCAGGGGAGCGGGGCTACACCTTC. This sequence encodes CASSLSGERGYTF.

The chain couples TRBV7-9 to TRBJ1-5, with 9 bases lining up with TRBD1. The junction had 10 bases not matched to a gene; V was cut back by 5 bases and J by 5 bases. Germline CDR1 is SEHNR and CDR2 is FQNEAQ (reference sequence). The CDR3 covers 16 residues. CDR3 in amino acids: CASSKSPGQGYQPQHF. In DNA form, the CDR3 reads TGTGCCAGCAGCAAGAGTCCGGGACAGGGTTATCAGCCCCAGCATTTT.

The chain links TRBV27 to TRBJ1-2; 7 nucleotides align to TRBD1. The CDR3 spans 13 residues. Germline V lookup: CDR1 MNHEY, CDR2 SMNVEV (reference sequence). V gave up 5 bases and J gave up 4 bases; unmatched junction bases: 4. The CDR3 sequence is CASSEQGIYGYTF. CDR3 DNA: TGTGCCAGCAGTGAACAGGGGATCTATGGCTACACCTTC.

The J gene is TRBJ2-1, the V gene TRBV30; TRBD2 matches at 8 bases. Per the germline V gene, CDR1 is GTSNPN and CDR2 is SVGIG (reference sequence). Trimming removed 2 bases from V and 6 bases from J; junction bases left unmatched: 3. The CDR3 totals 13 residues. In nucleotides, the CDR3 is TGTGCCTGGAGTCGTAGCGGGGTCAATGAGCAGTTCTTC. Protein sequence: CAWSRSGVNEQFF.

This sequence joins TRBV27 and TRBJ2-3, with D maybe TRBD2 (6 bases). The germline gives CDR1 MNHEY, CDR2 SMNVEV (reference sequence). The CDR3 runs 15 residues. Trimming cost V 6 bases and J 4 bases, with 17 bases left between them. The CDR3 DNA reads as TGTGCCAGCAGGCCAACTAGCTTTCGTGCAGATACGCAGTATTTT. It specifies CASRPTSFRADTQYF.